These 8 T cell receptor beta chains were sequenced from one sample in a study of CD8 T cells in ankylosing spondylitis (dated by TCRdb to 2015 to 2018). Libraries were built with 5' RACE. The sample was run on an Illumina HiSeq 2500. In-frame beta chains were kept once TCRdb had trimmed the public reads at Q25 with fastp and called clones with MiXCR. Here each entry gathers all rows of one CDR3 protein and keeps the most common genes and DNA. This sample holds 750,000 to 850,000 distinct CDR3 sequences; approximately 10% were observed only once. Clones ranked in the top ten supply approximately 0.51% of the sample. The paper as a whole reports these results and caveats: A TCR beta motif of about eight highly homologous amino acid variants appeared characteristic of blood from ankylosing spondylitis patients.

These receptors have no known antigen. Sequenced input: blood, either unsorted or a sorted T cell fraction (not recorded which). Source of these receptors: a male donor with ankylosing spondylitis.

The V call is TRBV20-1, the J call TRBJ2-1, with TRBD2 as a possible D gene (6 bases). V was clipped by 2 bases and J by 0 bases, with 11 bases between them. Germline assignment: CDR1 DFQATT and CDR2 SNEGSKA (reference sequence). The CDR3 totals 15 residues. Here the CDR3 DNA reads TGCAGTGCTAGACATAGCGGAAGCTCCTACAATGAGCAGTTCTTC. Translation: CSARHSGSSYNEQFF.

This clonotype was recorded many times. The chain has TRBV6-1 and TRBJ2-7, with TRBD2 matching 10 bases. Germline CDR1 and CDR2: MNHNS and SASEGT. The CDR3 runs 15 residues. The trim removed 5 bases at V and 4 bases at J, leaving 8 bases unmatched. CDR3 sequence: CASSKIAGGLYEQYF. DNA for the CDR3: TGTGCCAGCAGTAAAATAGCGGGAGGTCTTTACGAGCAGTACTTC.

The rearrangement uses TRBV9 and TRBJ2-7; TRBD2 might be the D (5 bases). CDR3 size: 13 residues. Between the trimmed V and J ends, which lost 2 bases and 5 bases, there was a span of 11 bases. The germline V gene has CDR1 SGDLS and CDR2 YYNGEE. This CDR3 reads CASSVRTVNEQYF. CDR3 bases: TGTGCCAGCAGCGTTAGGACTGTTAACGAGCAGTACTTC. Together with reference TRBV9 and TRBJ2-7, the CDR3 gives the full variable domain: DSGVTQTPKHLITATGQRVTLRCSPRSGDLSVYWYQQSLDQGLQFLIQYYNGEERAKGNILERFSAQQFPDLHSELNLSSLELGDSALYFCASSVRTVNEQYFGPGTRLTVT.

This clonotype was seen a handful of times. V and J are TRBV6-2 or TRBV6-3 and TRBJ1-4; the D is unclear. V dropped 3 bases and J dropped 6 bases, with 8 bases sitting between them. The CDR3 is made up of 13 amino acids. CDR1 MNHEY and CDR2 SVGEGT come from the germline V gene. In DNA form, the CDR3 reads TGTGCCAGCAGTTATCCGGACGATGAAAAACTGTTTTTT. As protein: CASSYPDDEKLFF.

This chain links TRBV10-3 with TRBJ2-2; D may be TRBD1 (5 bases). CDR3 length equals 16 residues. The germline V and J ends were trimmed by 3 bases and 1 base, with 12 bases remaining between them. Looked up from germline, CDR1 is ENHRY and CDR2 is SYGVKD. The CDR3 coding sequence is TGTGCCATCAGTGATTCGGCAGGGATGAACACCGGGGAGCTGTTTTTT. It yields the protein CAISDSAGMNTGELFF.

This clonotype was detected ten times or more. J is TRBJ2-1 and V is TRBV29-1; a possible D gene is TRBD2 (6 bases). CDR3 length: 15 residues. Germline V gives CDR1 SQVTM, CDR2 ANQGSEA. V shed 4 bases and J shed 0 bases, with 13 bases lying between them. CDR3 in amino acids: CSVASALVSYNEQFF. The CDR3 DNA reads TGCAGCGTTGCTAGCGCGCTAGTCTCCTACAATGAGCAGTTCTTC.

This chain connects TRBV9 to TRBJ2-3; D is ambiguous. V shed 2 bases and J shed 3 bases, with 7 bases lying between them. Germline V lookup: CDR1 SGDLS, CDR2 YYNGEE. The CDR3 sequence is 13 residues long. CDR3 residues: CASSVGTTDTQYF. As DNA, the CDR3 is TGTGCCAGCAGCGTCGGCACTACAGATACGCAGTATTTT.

The chain combines TRBV28 with TRBJ2-5; 7 nucleotides align to TRBD1. Trimming removed 7 bases from V and 9 bases from J; junction bases left unmatched: 17. This CDR3 contains 15 residues. Germline V CDR1 and CDR2: MDHEN, SYDVKM. CDR3 bases: TGTGCCAGCACCCTGTTAGTAGGGGACAGCCCGTCCCAGTACTTC. Residues: CASTLLVGDSPSQYF.